The TCR beta chain described here comes from a study of graft-versus-host responses after intestinal transplantation. With regard to this clone: Its target is unknown.

The study, taken as a whole, reports: The highest levels of circulating GvH clones went along with early declines in HvG clones after transplant. Individuals carrying graft-donor T cell macrochimerism showed high graft-versus-host to host-versus-graft clonal ratios in allografts.

V was pared by 8 bases and J by 1 base, with 6 bases between. There are 12 residues in the CDR3. CDR1 and CDR2 from the germline V gene are SNHLY and FYNNEI. This table comes from immunoSEQ multiplex PCR, and its TCRdb copy is limited to in-frame clones, with some not included. The sample consists of around 97,000 clones, under 95% of them appearing once. This clonotype was obtained from a human donor who received an intestinal transplant. V is TRBV2 and J is TRBJ2-1, with D unresolved. The specimen comprised unstimulated CD8+ T cells sorted from spleen or lymph node cells, sampled before intestinal transplant. In DNA form, the CDR3 reads TGTGCCAGCGGGATTTCCTACAATGAGCAGTTCTTC. This sequence encodes CASGISYNEQFF.